This passage covers 8 T cell receptor beta chains from one sample sequenced in a study of blood T cells in healthy people across ages. The second PCR ran roughly 6 to 11 cycles with a sample-barcoded 5' primer and J-beta primers. TCRdb re-called the 5' RACE reads through MiXCR, storing one row per CDR3 protein. The sample shows 780,000 or so distinct CDR3 sequences, roughly three fifths of them seen only once. Sequencing input: blood. All receptors come from a middle-aged man in good health.

V is TRBV12-3 or TRBV12-4 and J is TRBJ1-1; 9 nucleotides agree with TRBD1. Trimming at V came to 8 bases and at J to 5 bases, leaving 9 bases not matched to a gene. The CDR3 contains 14 residues. The CDR3 here is CASARTGAGTEAFF. CDR3 DNA sequence: TGTGCCAGCGCAAGGACAGGGGCTGGAACTGAAGCTTTCTTT.

The chain has TRBV25-1 and TRBJ2-3, with TRBD2 matching 8 bases. Germline V gene lookup returns CDR1 MGHDK and CDR2 SYGVNS. The ends lost 1 base at V and 6 bases at J; junction bases unmatched: 9. The CDR3 runs to 16 residues. The CDR3 protein is CASSESRSGVRDTQYF. CDR3 DNA sequence: TGTGCCAGCAGTGAATCACGTAGCGGGGTACGCGATACGCAGTATTTT.

This clonotype was observed a handful of times. The rearrangement links TRBV20-1 to TRBJ2-4; possibly TRBD2 for D (6 bases). Germline CDR1 and CDR2: DFQATT and SNEGSKA (reference sequence). The germline V and J ends were trimmed by 2 bases and 7 bases, with 12 bases remaining between them. There are 13 residues in the CDR3. DNA for the CDR3: TGCAGTGCTAGATCTTCGGAGGGGAACATTCAGTACTTC. It translates to CSARSSEGNIQYF.

V usage is TRBV7-9 and J usage is TRBJ2-5, with 10 bases lining up with TRBD1. The CDR3 extends over 15 amino acids. CDR1 is SEHNR and CDR2 is FQNEAQ in the germline V gene (reference sequence). Trimming took 5 bases from V and 3 from J; bases not matched to a gene: 6. This CDR3 is CASSTRGTGEETQYF. The DNA of the CDR3 is TGTGCCAGCAGCACAAGGGGGACAGGGGAAGAGACCCAGTACTTC.

A single count supports this clonotype. The chain has TRBV12-3 or TRBV12-4 and TRBJ2-7; possibly TRBD2 for D (5 bases). This CDR3 comprises 13 residues. Between the trimmed V and J ends, which lost 3 bases and 10 bases, there was a span of 16 bases. The CDR3 region is CASSLDGPGTQYF. CDR3 nucleotide sequence: TGTGCCAGCAGTTTGGACGGACCGGGAACCCAGTACTTC.

The chain is built from TRBV5-1 and TRBJ1-6, with D perhaps TRBD1 (5 bases). The CDR3 totals 15 residues. Trimming took 0 bases from V and 5 from J, leaving 9 bases between them. Germline loops: CDR1 SGHRS, CDR2 YFSETQ. CDR3 loop: CASSLGQHDNSPLHF. For the CDR3, the DNA is TGCGCCAGCAGCTTGGGACAGCATGATAATTCACCCCTCCACTTT.

V gene TRBV5-4 combines with J gene TRBJ2-5; TRBD1 is a possible D gene (5 bases). CDR3 size: 14 residues. Germline lookup yields CDR1 SGHNT and CDR2 YYREEE (reference sequence). V lost 4 bases to trimming and J lost 4 bases, with 14 bases between them. CDR3 region: CASSPRQGAETQYF. The CDR3 DNA follows: TGTGCCAGCAGCCCCCGCCAGGGCGCAGAGACCCAGTACTTC.

The sample holds a few counts of this clonotype. The chain carries TRBV20-1 and TRBJ1-6; D may be TRBD1 (6 bases). This CDR3 contains 14 residues. Germline V gene sequence: CDR1 DFQATT, CDR2 SNEGSKA (reference sequence). Between the trimmed V and J ends, which lost 6 bases and 4 bases, there was a span of 13 bases. CDR3 protein: CSAGGQLYNSPLHF. CDR3 nucleotide sequence: TGCAGTGCCGGGGGGCAGCTATATAATTCACCCCTCCACTTT.